The 31 T cell receptor beta chains reported below all come from one sample, sequenced in a study of cytomegalovirus exposure and HLA in healthy donors. Researchers ran the PCR with 60 Vbeta and 13 Jbeta primers. The method was immunoSEQ multiplex PCR; TCRdb's version includes in-frame clones alone and lacks a portion of them. The sample records 85,000 to 95,000 clones, around 80% being singletons. Sample: PBMCs. These receptors all come from a man under 40 in good health and CMV-seropositive.

This chain joins TRBV5-5 and TRBJ1-1; D is possibly TRBD1 (6 bases). There are 14 residues in the CDR3. CDR1 is SGHKS, CDR2 YYEKEE, per germline (reference sequence). V gave up 4 bases and J gave up 1 base, with 11 bases separating them. Here the CDR3 DNA reads TGTGCCAGCAGCACCCGAGGGGGGAACACTGAAGCTTTCTTT. Its protein is CASSTRGGNTEAFF.

This clone has just a few counts. The gene calls are TRBV19 and TRBJ1-1; TRBD1 matches 9 bases. Germline loops: CDR1 LNHDA, CDR2 SQIVND (reference sequence). The trim removed 7 bases at V and 8 bases at J, leaving 5 bases unmatched. The CDR3 extends over 12 amino acids. Here the CDR3 reads CASMDRGREAFF. The DNA for the CDR3 is TGTGCCAGTATGGACAGGGGCCGGGAAGCTTTCTTT.

This clone was observed a few times. The chain links TRBV9 to TRBJ1-6, with TRBD1 matching over 7 bases. Germline V lookup: CDR1 SGDLS, CDR2 YYNGEE. The V gene end was trimmed by 3 bases and the J gene end by 7 bases; junction bases not matched to a gene: 4. CDR3 length equals 14 residues. This CDR3 is CASSGGTANSPLHF. CDR3 coding DNA: TGTGCCAGCAGCGGCGGGACAGCCAATTCACCCCTCCACTTT.

The rearrangement uses TRBV7-9 and TRBJ1-5; 8 bases line up with TRBD1. Unmatched junction bases numbered 6, after V lost 3 bases and J lost 5 bases. CDR3 length equals 15 residues. CDR1 SEHNR and CDR2 FQNEAQ come from the germline V gene (reference sequence). The DNA of the CDR3 is TGTGCCAGCAGCTTCGGGACAGGCGCCGATCAGCCCCAGCATTTT. Protein product: CASSFGTGADQPQHF. The full variable domain, in which reference TRBV7-9 and TRBJ1-5 provide the parts outside the CDR3, is DTGVSQNPRHKITKRGQNVTFRCDPISEHNRLYWYRQTLGQGPEFLTYFQNEAQLEKSRLLSDRFSAERPKGSFSTLEIQRTEQGDSAMYLCASSFGTGADQPQHFGDGTRLSIL.

The rearrangement links TRBV19 to TRBJ1-3; D might be TRBD1 (6 bases). CDR1 is LNHDA, CDR2 SQIVND, per germline (reference sequence). Trimming took off 6 bases at V and 2 bases at J, with 11 bases between the two ends. The CDR3 sequence is 14 residues long. The CDR3 nucleotides are TGTGCCAGTAGCCTAAGGGGGACTGGAAACACCATATATTTT. This gives the protein CASSLRGTGNTIYF.

V and J are TRBV29-1 and TRBJ2-7, with 7 bases that match TRBD1. Germline V gives CDR1 SQVTM, CDR2 ANQGSEA. The CDR3 runs 13 residues. V dropped 4 bases and J dropped 0; count of bases not matched to a gene: 3. The CDR3 region is CSVATGSSYEQYV. The CDR3 DNA follows: TGCAGCGTTGCGACAGGGAGCTCCTACGAGCAGTACGTC.

Notes on this clone: Because the CDR3 is missing its conserved closing phenylalanine or tryptophan, this is likely a read error. The limits of the CDR3 on the DNA are not certain, so only TCRdb's listed CDR3 is given. The CDR3 reads CASSGETAKGPEL. V gene TRBV2 combines with J gene TRBJ1-2. The germline gives CDR1 SNHLY, CDR2 FYNNEI. The CDR3 length equals 13 residues, ends included.

A word on this clone: This same CDR3 is encoded by further DNA sequences in the sample. The chain combines TRBV5-1 with TRBJ2-4; 8 bases line up with TRBD1. Germline V gene sequence: CDR1 SGHRS, CDR2 YFSETQ. The CDR3 contains 13 residues. Trimming took 2 bases from V and 6 from J; bases not matched to a gene: 1. The CDR3 coding sequence is TGCGCCAGCAGCTTAGGACAGGGAAACATTCAGTACTTC. Amino acid sequence: CASSLGQGNIQYF.

This clone was seen only a few times. V usage is TRBV5-4 and J usage is TRBJ1-2; TRBD1 matches 7 bases. Germline V gene lookup returns CDR1 SGHNT and CDR2 YYREEE (reference sequence). The CDR3 length is 15 residues. J was trimmed by 4 bases and V by 3 bases; bases with no gene match: 9. CDR3 in DNA: TGTGCCAGCAGCTCTAGCCTGACAGGGATCTATGGCTACACCTTC. Its translation: CASSSSLTGIYGYTF. Complete variable domain (other parts from reference TRBV5-4 and TRBJ1-2): ETGVTQSPTHLIKTRGQQVTLRCSSQSGHNTVSWYQQALGQGPQFIFQYYREEENGRGNFPPRFSGLQFPNYSSELNVNALELDDSALYLCASSSSLTGIYGYTFGSGTRLTVV.

The J gene is TRBJ2-3, the V gene TRBV4-1, with a tentative D call TRBD2 (5 bases). Looked up from germline, CDR1 is MGHRA and CDR2 is YSYEKL. The CDR3 totals 15 residues. Trimming took off 4 bases at V and 0 bases at J, with 11 bases between the two ends. CDR3 residues: CASSPMRRSTDTQYF. In nucleotides, the CDR3 is TGCGCCAGCAGCCCGATGAGGAGGAGCACAGATACGCAGTATTTT.

This chain links TRBV5-1 with TRBJ2-2; 8 positions match TRBD2. The CDR3 extends over 16 amino acids. The germline V gene encodes CDR1 SGHRS and CDR2 YFSETQ. The J segment lost 4 bases and the V segment lost 0 bases, leaving 5 bases of the junction unmatched. In DNA, the CDR3 is TGCGCCAGCAGCTTGGCAGCGGGGGCCCCCACCGGGGAGCTGTTTTTT. Protein sequence: CASSLAAGAPTGELFF.

V is TRBV6-1 and J is TRBJ2-1; D is perhaps TRBD2 (6 bases). The CDR3 totals 18 residues. V dropped 2 bases and J dropped 4 bases, with 21 bases sitting between them. Germline CDR1 MNHNS, CDR2 SASEGT. CDR3 DNA: TGTGCCAGCAGTGAACGGGTCGACCTGTGGGGGGTGTACAATGAGCAGTTCTTC. Its translation is CASSERVDLWGVYNEQFF.

This chain links TRBV6-5 with TRBJ2-1, with 10 bases fitting TRBD1. Germline V gene data show CDR1 as MNHEY and CDR2 as SVGAGI. The CDR3 consists of 13 residues. V was clipped by 5 bases and J by 16 bases; unmatched bases: 11. In DNA, the CDR3 is TGTGCCAGCAGTCCAGGGACAGGGGTCCCGTATTTCTTC. It is translated as CASSPGTGVPYFF.

The V gene is TRBV6-1, the J gene TRBJ2-1, with D perhaps matching TRBD1 (5 bases). This CDR3 is 13 amino acids long. V lost 5 bases and J lost 9, with 14 bases in between. The germline V gene has CDR1 MNHNS and CDR2 SASEGT. For the CDR3, the DNA is TGTGCCAGCAGTCACGGACACCTTCCTGAGCAGTTCTTC. Translated, it gives CASSHGHLPEQFF.

This clone was seen only a few times. J is TRBJ2-2 and V is TRBV5-4; 12 positions match TRBD1. The CDR3 covers 19 residues. Germline V gene data show CDR1 as SGHNT and CDR2 as YYREEE (reference sequence). With V trimmed by 4 bases and J by 7 bases, 17 bases remained unmatched. The CDR3 reads CASSRPGQGAGYDGGELFF. For the CDR3, the DNA is TGTGCCAGCAGCAGGCCGGGACAGGGGGCTGGTTATGACGGCGGGGAGCTGTTTTTT.

This clone was detected only a few times. The chain employs TRBV4-1 and TRBJ1-3; 7 bases align to TRBD1. The germline gives CDR1 MGHRA, CDR2 YSYEKL. J lost 10 bases, V lost 3 bases, and 9 bases had no gene match. There are 14 residues in the CDR3. The CDR3 bases are TGCGCCAGCAGCCACCCGGGACAGCCACGAACCATATATTTT. The encoded protein is CASSHPGQPRTIYF.

The rearrangement links TRBV18 to TRBJ1-1; a possible D gene is TRBD1 (5 bases). Germline V gives CDR1 KGHSH, CDR2 LQKENI. The CDR3 runs 17 residues. V shed 4 bases and J shed 1 base, with 19 bases lying between them. As DNA, the CDR3 is TGTGCCAGCTCACTTCTCGGGGGGAGGGCGCCGAACACTGAAGCTTTCTTT. The encoded protein is CASSLLGGRAPNTEAFF.

The J gene is TRBJ2-1, the V gene TRBV7-6, with 10 bases matching TRBD2. Germline V lookup: CDR1 SGHVS, CDR2 FNYEAQ. The J segment lost 5 bases and the V segment lost 4 bases, leaving 5 bases of the junction unmatched. The CDR3 totals 15 residues. The CDR3 region has the DNA TGTGCCAGCAGCTCGGGAGCGGGAGGGAACAATGAGCAGTTCTTC. Protein sequence: CASSSGAGGNNEQFF.

This clone was detected only a few times. The chain has TRBV6-6 and TRBJ2-3; the match to TRBD2 covers 7 bases. With V trimmed by 5 bases and J by 2 bases, 1 base remained unmatched. Germline CDR1 is MNHNY and CDR2 is SVGAGI (reference sequence). This CDR3 comprises 13 residues. This CDR3 reads CASSRDYTDTQYF. The DNA for the CDR3 is TGTGCCAGCAGTCGGGACTACACAGATACGCAGTATTTT.

This clone was observed once. The V and J genes are TRBV6-1 and TRBJ2-7; a weak D match, TRBD1 (5 bases). The CDR3 has 15 residues. Per the germline V gene, CDR1 is MNHNS and CDR2 is SASEGT. Trimming took off 1 base at V and 0 bases at J, with 10 bases between the two ends. CDR3: CASSEGETASYEQYV. As DNA, the CDR3 is TGTGCCAGCAGTGAAGGCGAGACAGCCTCCTACGAGCAGTACGTC.

CDR3 DNA: TGTGCCAGTAAGGCGGCGAACACTGAAGCTTTCTTT. Translation: CASKAANTEAFF. This chain joins TRBV19 and TRBJ1-1; D not resolved. Per the germline V gene, CDR1 is LNHDA and CDR2 is SQIVND (reference sequence). Trimming removed 7 bases at V and 1 base at J, with 7 bases between. The CDR3 has 12 amino acids.

This sequence joins TRBV11-2 and TRBJ2-2, with 11 bases that match TRBD1. V shed 0 bases, J shed 4 bases, and the junction held 4 bases outside the gene matches. Germline V gene sequence: CDR1 SGHAT, CDR2 FQNNGV. The CDR3 has 17 residues. DNA for the CDR3: TGTGCCAGCAGCTTAGATAAGGGACAGGGGGGCACCGGGGAGCTGTTTTTT. Translation gives CASSLDKGQGGTGELFF. Full variable domain (missing parts from reference TRBV11-2 and TRBJ2-2): EAGVAQSPRYKIIEKRQSVAFWCNPISGHATLYWYQQILGQGPKLLIQFQNNGVVDDSQLPKDRFSAERLKGVDSTLKIQPAKLEDSAVYLCASSLDKGQGGTGELFFGEGSRLTVL.

The chain carries TRBV4-2 and TRBJ2-5, with a weak D call TRBD2 (6 bases). V lost 0 bases, J lost 0 bases, and 8 bases lay in between. The CDR3 is 15 residues long. Germline lookup yields CDR1 LGHNA and CDR2 YNFKEQ. The CDR3 spells CASSQDRGNQETQYF. The CDR3 DNA reads as TGTGCCAGCAGCCAAGATCGGGGGAACCAAGAGACCCAGTACTTC.

This chain uses TRBV12-5 with TRBJ1-4, with 10 bases aligning to TRBD1. Germline-derived CDR1 and CDR2 are LGHNT and FRNRAP. The ends lost 7 bases at V and 7 bases at J; junction bases unmatched: 3. The length of the CDR3 is 13 residues. The CDR3 here is CASERDRGEKLFF. The CDR3 bases are TGTGCTAGTGAACGGGACAGGGGTGAAAAACTGTTTTTT.

There are a few counts of this clone. This chain uses TRBV10-3 with TRBJ2-7; a weak D match, TRBD1 (6 bases). Per germline, CDR1 ENHRY and CDR2 SYGVKD. This CDR3 comprises 13 residues. V lost 4 bases and J lost 0, with 7 bases in between. CDR3 amino acids: CAISGDTSYEQYF. The CDR3 coding sequence is TGTGCCATCAGTGGGGACACCTCCTACGAGCAGTACTTC.

V usage is TRBV2 and J usage is TRBJ2-7, with 7 nucleotides matching TRBD1. After removal of 6 bases from V and 7 bases from J, the junction contained 9 bases not matched to a gene. The CDR3 covers 13 residues. Per germline, CDR1 SNHLY and CDR2 FYNNEI. CDR3 in amino acids: CASSFDRAGEQYF. The DNA of the CDR3 is TGTGCCAGCAGCTTCGACAGGGCCGGGGAGCAGTACTTC. Variable domain in full (rest from reference TRBV2 and TRBJ2-7): EPEVTQTPSHQVTQMGQEVILRCVPISNHLYFYWYRQILGQKVEFLVSFYNNEISEKSEIFDDQFSVERPDGSNFTLKIRSTKLEDSAMYFCASSFDRAGEQYFGPGTRLTVT.

The chain combines TRBV5-1 with TRBJ2-7; 9 bases line up with TRBD2. The germline CDR1 and CDR2 sequences are SGHRS and YFSETQ. This CDR3 contains 15 residues. J was trimmed by 5 bases and V by 1 base; bases with no gene match: 7. The CDR3 DNA follows: TGCGCCAGCAGCTTGAATAGCGGGAGAACCCACGAGCAGTACTTC. Residues: CASSLNSGRTHEQYF. Based on the CDR3 plus reference TRBV5-1 and TRBJ2-7, the full variable domain is KAGVTQTPRYLIKTRGQQVTLSCSPISGHRSVSWYQQTPGQGLQFLFEYFSETQRNKGNFPGRFSGRQFSNSRSEMNVSTLELGDSALYLCASSLNSGRTHEQYFGPGTRLTVT.

This clone was seen a single time. This sequence joins TRBV7-9 and TRBJ1-1, with D unresolved. This CDR3 is 12 amino acids long. From germline, CDR1 is SEHNR and CDR2 FQNEAQ (reference sequence). The ends were cut back, 1 base at V and 4 bases at J, with 4 bases in the middle. Here the CDR3 DNA reads TGTGCCAGCAGCTTAGACTCCACTGAAGCTTTCTTT. Translating gives CASSLDSTEAFF.

This clone occurred once. J is TRBJ2-7 and V is TRBV11-2, with a possible D match to TRBD2 (6 bases). There are 16 residues in the CDR3. Trimming removed 6 bases at V and 4 bases at J, with 22 bases between. CDR1 is SGHAT and CDR2 is FQNNGV in the germline V gene. DNA of the CDR3: TGTGCCAGCAGTTCAAGGGGTGGAGGGGTGGGTTACGAGCAGTACTTC. Protein product: CASSSRGGGVGYEQYF.

This clone was seen just once. This chain joins TRBV30 and TRBJ2-4, with D perhaps matching TRBD1 (6 bases). The V end was cut by 5 bases, the J end by 2 bases, with 13 bases between. The CDR3 is 14 amino acids. The germline gives CDR1 GTSNPN, CDR2 SVGIG (reference sequence). The CDR3 coding sequence is TGTGCCTGGGAATTAGGGGGAACCAAAAACATTCAGTACTTC. Its translation: CAWELGGTKNIQYF.

The chain links TRBV9 to TRBJ2-3, with 7 bases matching TRBD2. After removal of 0 bases from V and 0 bases from J, the junction contained 4 bases not matched to a gene. Germline V gene data show CDR1 as SGDLS and CDR2 as YYNGEE. This CDR3 region has 16 residues. The CDR3 protein is CASSVGASGSTDTQYF. CDR3 nucleotides: TGTGCCAGCAGCGTAGGAGCTAGCGGTAGCACAGATACGCAGTATTTT.